This T cell receptor beta chain was captured in a study of cytomegalovirus exposure and HLA in healthy donors. This CDR3 contains 14 residues. Germline V CDR1 and CDR2: SGHAT, FQNNGV. The V segment lost 5 bases and the J segment 7 bases; nucleotides outside the gene matches: 10. Study-wide results and caveats: What was likely a sequencing artifact was a cluster of highly shared sequence variants. Published work reported that the classifier diagnosed cytomegalovirus status with high specificity and sensitivity.

Vbeta (60) and Jbeta (13) primers were used in the PCR. Authors' analysis steps: Approximately 73 million unique TCR beta chains, roughly 10 million shared, were counted in a later analysis. The assay was immunoSEQ multiplex PCR, and TCRdb's table has in-frame clones only and misses some. That table supplies the V and J calls and clone size; D and trimming were determined from the DNA. The profile shows around 100,000 clones, roughly four fifths of them singletons. About this clone: The antigen remains unidentified.

Sequenced input: PBMCs. V and J are TRBV11-2 and TRBJ2-5; TRBD1 agrees at 7 bases. This clonotype was obtained from a man aged 40-50 years in good health and CMV-seropositive. In nucleotides, the CDR3 is TGTGCCAGCAGCCGTGACAGGGTGGATGCGACCCAGTACTTC. Translating it yields CASSRDRVDATQYF.